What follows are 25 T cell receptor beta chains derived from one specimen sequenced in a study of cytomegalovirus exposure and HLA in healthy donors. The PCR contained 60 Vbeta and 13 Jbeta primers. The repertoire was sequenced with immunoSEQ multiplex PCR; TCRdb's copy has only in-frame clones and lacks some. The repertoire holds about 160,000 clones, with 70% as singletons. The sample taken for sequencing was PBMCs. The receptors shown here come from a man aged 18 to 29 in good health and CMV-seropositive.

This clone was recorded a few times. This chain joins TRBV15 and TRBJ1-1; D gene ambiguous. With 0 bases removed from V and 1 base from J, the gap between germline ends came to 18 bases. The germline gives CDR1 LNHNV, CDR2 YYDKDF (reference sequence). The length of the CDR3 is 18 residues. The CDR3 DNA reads TGTGCCACCAGCAGAGATCTAGTGAAACTGATAGGGAACACTGAAGCTTTCTTT. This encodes CATSRDLVKLIGNTEAFF. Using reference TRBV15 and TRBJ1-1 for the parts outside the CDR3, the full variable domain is DAMVIQNPRYQVTQFGKPVTLSCSQTLNHNVMYWYQQKSSQAPKLLFHYYDKDFNNEADTPDNFQSRRPNTSFCFLDIRSPGLGDTAMYLCATSRDLVKLIGNTEAFFGQGTRLTVV.

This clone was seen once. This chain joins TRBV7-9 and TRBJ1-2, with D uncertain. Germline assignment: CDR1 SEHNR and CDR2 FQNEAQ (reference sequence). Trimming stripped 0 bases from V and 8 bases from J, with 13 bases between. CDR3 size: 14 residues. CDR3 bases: TGTGCCAGCAGCTTAGCCGCAGCGGGAGGCGGCTACACCTTC. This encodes CASSLAAAGGGYTF.

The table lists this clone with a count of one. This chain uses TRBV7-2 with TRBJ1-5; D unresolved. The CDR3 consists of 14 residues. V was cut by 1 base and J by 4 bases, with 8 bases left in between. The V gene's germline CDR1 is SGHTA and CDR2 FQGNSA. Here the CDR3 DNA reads TGTGCCAGCAGCTTAGTGGTCGGGAATCAGCCCCAGCATTTT. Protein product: CASSLVVGNQPQHF.

The CDR3 sequence is CASSAGDIFEDTIYF. CDR3 nucleotides: TGTGCCAGCAGCGCCGGGGACATCTTCGAGGACACCATATATTTT. The rearrangement links TRBV7-9 to TRBJ1-3; a possible D gene is TRBD1 (6 bases). The length of the CDR3 is 15 residues. V gave up 5 bases and J gave up 8 bases, with 19 bases separating them. Germline CDR1 is SEHNR and CDR2 is FQNEAQ (reference sequence).

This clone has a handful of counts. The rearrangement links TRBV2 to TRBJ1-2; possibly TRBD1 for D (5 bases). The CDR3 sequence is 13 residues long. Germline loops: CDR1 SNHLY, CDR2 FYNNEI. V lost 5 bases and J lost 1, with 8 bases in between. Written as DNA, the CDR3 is TGTGCCAGCAGTCCGACAGTTAACTATGGCTACACCTTC. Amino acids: CASSPTVNYGYTF.

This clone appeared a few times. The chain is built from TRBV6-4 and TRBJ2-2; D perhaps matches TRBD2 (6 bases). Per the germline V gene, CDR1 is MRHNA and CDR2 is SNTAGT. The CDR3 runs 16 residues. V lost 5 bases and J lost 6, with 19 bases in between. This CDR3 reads CASSPFPRDSAGELFF. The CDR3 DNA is TGTGCCAGCAGTCCTTTTCCAAGGGACTCAGCCGGGGAGCTGTTTTTT.

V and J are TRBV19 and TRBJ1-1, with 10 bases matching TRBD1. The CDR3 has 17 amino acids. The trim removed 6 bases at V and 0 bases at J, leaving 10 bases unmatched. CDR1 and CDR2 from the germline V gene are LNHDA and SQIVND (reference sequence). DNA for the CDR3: TGTGCCAGTAGAACCCCCGGGACAGGGGCGATGAACACTGAAGCTTTCTTT. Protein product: CASRTPGTGAMNTEAFF.

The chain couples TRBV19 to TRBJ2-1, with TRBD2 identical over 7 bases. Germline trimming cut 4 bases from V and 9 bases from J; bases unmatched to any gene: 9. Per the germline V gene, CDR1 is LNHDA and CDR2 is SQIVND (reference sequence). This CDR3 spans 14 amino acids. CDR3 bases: TGTGCCAGTAGTACTGGACTAGGATCCAGTGAGCAGTTCTTC. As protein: CASSTGLGSSEQFF.

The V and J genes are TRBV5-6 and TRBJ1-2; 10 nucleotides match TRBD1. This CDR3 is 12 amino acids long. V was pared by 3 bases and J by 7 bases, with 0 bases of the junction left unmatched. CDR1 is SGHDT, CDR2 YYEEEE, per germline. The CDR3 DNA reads TGTGCCAGCAGCTGGACAGGGGGTGGCTACACCTTC. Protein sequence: CASSWTGGGYTF.

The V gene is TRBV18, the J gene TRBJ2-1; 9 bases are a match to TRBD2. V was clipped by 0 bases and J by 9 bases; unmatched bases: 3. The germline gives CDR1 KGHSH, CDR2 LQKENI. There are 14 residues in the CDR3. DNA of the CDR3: TGTGCCAGCTCACCACCTAGCGGGGGAGGTGAGCAGTTCTTC. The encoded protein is CASSPPSGGGEQFF.

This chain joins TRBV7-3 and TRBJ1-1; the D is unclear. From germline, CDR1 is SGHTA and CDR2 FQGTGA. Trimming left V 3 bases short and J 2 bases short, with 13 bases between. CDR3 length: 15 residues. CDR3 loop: CASSLGVGVNTEAFF. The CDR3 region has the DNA TGTGCCAGCAGCTTGGGCGTAGGTGTCAACACTGAAGCTTTCTTT.

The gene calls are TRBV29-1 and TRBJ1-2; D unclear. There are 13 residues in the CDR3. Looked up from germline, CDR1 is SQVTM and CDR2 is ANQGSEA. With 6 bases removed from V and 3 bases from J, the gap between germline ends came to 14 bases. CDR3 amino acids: CSVPTPEDYGYTF. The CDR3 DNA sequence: TGCAGCGTGCCGACTCCGGAGGACTATGGCTACACCTTC. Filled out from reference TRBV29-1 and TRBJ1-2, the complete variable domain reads SAVISQKPSRDICQRGTSLTIQCQVDSQVTMMFWYRQQPGQSLTLIATANQGSEATYESGFVIDKFPISRPNLTFSTLTVSNMSPEDSSIYLCSVPTPEDYGYTFGSGTRLTVV.

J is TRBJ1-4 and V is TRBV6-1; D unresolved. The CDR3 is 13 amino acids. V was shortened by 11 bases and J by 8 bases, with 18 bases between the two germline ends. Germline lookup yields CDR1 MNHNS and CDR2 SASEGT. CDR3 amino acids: CASNEEVREKLFF. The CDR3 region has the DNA TGTGCCTCCAACGAAGAGGTTAGGGAAAAACTGTTTTTT.

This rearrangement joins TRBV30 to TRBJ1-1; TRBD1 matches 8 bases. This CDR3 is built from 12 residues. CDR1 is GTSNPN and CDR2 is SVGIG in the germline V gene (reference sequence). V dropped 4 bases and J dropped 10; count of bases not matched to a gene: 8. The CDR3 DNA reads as TGTGCCTGGATCAATCAGGGGGCGAGAGCTTTCTTT. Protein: CAWINQGARAFF.

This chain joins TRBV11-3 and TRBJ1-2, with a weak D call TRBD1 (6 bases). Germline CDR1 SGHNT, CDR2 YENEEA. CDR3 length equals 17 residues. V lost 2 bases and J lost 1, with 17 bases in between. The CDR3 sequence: CASSLWTEETLNYGYTF. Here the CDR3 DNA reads TGTGCCAGCAGCTTATGGACAGAGGAAACCCTTAACTATGGCTACACCTTC. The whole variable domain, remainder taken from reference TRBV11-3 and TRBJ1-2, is EAGVVQSPRYKIIEKKQPVAFWCNPISGHNTLYWYLQNLGQGPELLIRYENEEAVDDSQLPKDRFSAERLKGVDSTLKIQPAELGDSAVYLCASSLWTEETLNYGYTFGSGTRLTVV.

For the CDR3, the DNA is TGTGCCAGCAGTACTAGCGGGGGCCCCGGCACAGATACGCAGTATTTT. It specifies CASSTSGGPGTDTQYF. The chain links TRBV6-4 to TRBJ2-3; 11 nucleotides match TRBD2. Germline trimming cut 5 bases from V and 1 base from J; bases unmatched to any gene: 5. This CDR3 is 16 amino acids long. Germline V gives CDR1 MRHNA, CDR2 SNTAGT.

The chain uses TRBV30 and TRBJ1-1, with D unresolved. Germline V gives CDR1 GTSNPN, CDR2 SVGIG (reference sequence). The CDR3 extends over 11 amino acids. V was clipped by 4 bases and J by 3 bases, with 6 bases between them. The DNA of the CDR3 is TGTGCCTGGAAATCCTACACTGAAGCTTTCTTT. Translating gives CAWKSYTEAFF.

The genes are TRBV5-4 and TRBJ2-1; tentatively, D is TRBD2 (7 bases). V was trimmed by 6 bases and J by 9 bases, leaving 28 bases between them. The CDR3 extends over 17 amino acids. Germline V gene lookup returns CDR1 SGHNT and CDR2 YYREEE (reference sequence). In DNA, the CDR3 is TGTGCCAGCAACCCACCAAGGGGGGGGGCCGGATTGGGTGAGCAGTTCTTC. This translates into CASNPPRGGAGLGEQFF.

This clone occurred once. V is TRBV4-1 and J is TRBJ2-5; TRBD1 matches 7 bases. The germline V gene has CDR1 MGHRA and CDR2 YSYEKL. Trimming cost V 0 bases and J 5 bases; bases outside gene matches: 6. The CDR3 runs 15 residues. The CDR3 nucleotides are TGCGCCAGCAGCCAAGATATAGGGGGCTGGGAGACCCAGTACTTC. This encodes CASSQDIGGWETQYF.

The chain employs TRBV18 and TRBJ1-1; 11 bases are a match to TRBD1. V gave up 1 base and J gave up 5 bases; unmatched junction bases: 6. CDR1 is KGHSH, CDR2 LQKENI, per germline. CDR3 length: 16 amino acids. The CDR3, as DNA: TGTGCCAGCTCACCACAGGACAGGGGGCGTCGGACTGAAGCTTTCTTT. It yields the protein CASSPQDRGRRTEAFF.

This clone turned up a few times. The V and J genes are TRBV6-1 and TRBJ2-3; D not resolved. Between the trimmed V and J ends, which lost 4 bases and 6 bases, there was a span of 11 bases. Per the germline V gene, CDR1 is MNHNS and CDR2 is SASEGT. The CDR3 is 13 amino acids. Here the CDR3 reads CASSGQAPDTQYF. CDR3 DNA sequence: TGTGCCAGCAGTGGGCAGGCCCCGGATACGCAGTATTTT.

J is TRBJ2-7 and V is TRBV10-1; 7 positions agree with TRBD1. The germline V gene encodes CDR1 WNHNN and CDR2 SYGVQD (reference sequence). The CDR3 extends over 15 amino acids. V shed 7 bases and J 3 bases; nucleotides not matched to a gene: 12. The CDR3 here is CASILGQFLFYEQYV. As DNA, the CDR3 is TGCGCCAGCATTCTGGGACAGTTTCTCTTCTACGAGCAGTACGTC.

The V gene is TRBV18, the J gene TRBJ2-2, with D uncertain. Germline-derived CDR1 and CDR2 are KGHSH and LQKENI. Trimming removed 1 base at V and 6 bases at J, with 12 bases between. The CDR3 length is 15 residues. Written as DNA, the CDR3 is TGTGCCAGCTCACCACGGCAGGCAGCAGCCGGGGAGCTGTTTTTT. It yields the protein CASSPRQAAAGELFF.

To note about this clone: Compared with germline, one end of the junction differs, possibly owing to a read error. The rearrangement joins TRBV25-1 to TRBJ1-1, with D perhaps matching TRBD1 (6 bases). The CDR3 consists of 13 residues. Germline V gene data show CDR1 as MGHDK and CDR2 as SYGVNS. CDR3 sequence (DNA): TGTACCAGCAGGAGGGGGGGGGTCACTGAAGCTTTCTTT. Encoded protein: CTSRRGGVTEAFF.

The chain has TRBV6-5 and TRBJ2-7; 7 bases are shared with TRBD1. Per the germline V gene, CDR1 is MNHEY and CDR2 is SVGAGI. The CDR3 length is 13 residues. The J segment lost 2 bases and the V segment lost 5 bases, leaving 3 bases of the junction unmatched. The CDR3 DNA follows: TGTGCCAGCAGTGACGGGACAGCCTACGAGCAGTACGTC. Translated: CASSDGTAYEQYV.